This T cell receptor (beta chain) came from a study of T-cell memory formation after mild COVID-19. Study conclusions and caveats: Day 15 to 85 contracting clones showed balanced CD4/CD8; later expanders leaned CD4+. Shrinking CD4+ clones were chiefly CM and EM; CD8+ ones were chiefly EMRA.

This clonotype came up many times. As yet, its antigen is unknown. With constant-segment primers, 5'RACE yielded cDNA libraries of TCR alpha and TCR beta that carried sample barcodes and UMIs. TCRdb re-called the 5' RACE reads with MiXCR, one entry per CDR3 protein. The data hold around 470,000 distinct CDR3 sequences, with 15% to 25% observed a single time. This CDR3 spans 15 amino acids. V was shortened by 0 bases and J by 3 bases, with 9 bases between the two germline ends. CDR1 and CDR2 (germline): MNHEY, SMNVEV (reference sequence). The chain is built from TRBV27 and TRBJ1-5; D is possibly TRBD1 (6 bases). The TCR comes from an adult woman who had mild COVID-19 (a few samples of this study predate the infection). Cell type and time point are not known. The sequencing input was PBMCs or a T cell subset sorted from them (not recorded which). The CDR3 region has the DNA TGTGCCAGCAGTTTATCCGGACAGAACAATCAGCCCCAGCATTTT. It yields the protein CASSLSGQNNQPQHF.